These 20 T cell receptor beta chains came from one sample sequenced in a study of cytomegalovirus exposure and HLA in healthy donors. 13 Jbeta primers and 60 Vbeta primers were used for the PCR. Sequencing used immunoSEQ multiplex PCR; TCRdb keeps in-frame clones, though not all of them. The table shows around 190,000 clones, with less than 85% occurring only once. The material sequenced was PBMCs. These receptors were obtained from a man in his forties in good health and CMV-seronegative.

The V gene is TRBV4-1, the J gene TRBJ2-7, with 7 bases fitting TRBD1. Trimming removed 0 bases from V and 2 bases from J; junction bases left unmatched: 10. There are 17 residues in the CDR3. Germline V gives CDR1 MGHRA, CDR2 YSYEKL. CDR3 sequence (DNA): TGCGCCAGCAGCCAAGATTCAAACAGGGGATTCACCTACGAGCAGTACTTC. Its protein product is CASSQDSNRGFTYEQYF.

The gene calls are TRBV30 and TRBJ1-5; no definite D call. This CDR3 comprises 14 residues. Germline lookup yields CDR1 GTSNPN and CDR2 SVGIG (reference sequence). The V end lost 1 base, the J end lost 1 base, and 8 bases lay between the germline ends. CDR3 nucleotides: TGTGCCTGGAGTGCCCGAGGAAGCAATCAGCCCCAGCATTTT. It specifies CAWSARGSNQPQHF.

The V and J genes are TRBV4-2 and TRBJ2-3, with 8 bases lining up with TRBD2. Per the germline V gene, CDR1 is LGHNA and CDR2 is YNFKEQ. The CDR3 loop spans 17 amino acids. Germline trimming cut 0 bases from V and 6 bases from J; bases unmatched to any gene: 11. The DNA of the CDR3 is TGTGCCAGCAGCCAAGAACGAGCGAGCGGGGGAGCGGATACGCAGTATTTT. Amino acid sequence: CASSQERASGGADTQYF.

Comment on this clone: The germline gene is not matched at one end of the junction; a read error may be the cause. The genes are TRBV7-9 and TRBJ1-2; tentatively, D is TRBD1 (5 bases). CDR1 SEHNR and CDR2 FQNEAQ come from the germline V gene (reference sequence). The CDR3 totals 12 residues. CDR3 protein: CSSSLQGDGYTF. The CDR3 bases are TGTTCCAGCAGTCTTCAAGGGGATGGCTACACCTTC.

This clone was detected once. The chain recombines TRBV25-1 with TRBJ2-1; D gene uncertain. The CDR3 consists of 14 residues. V was trimmed by 8 bases and J by 4 bases, leaving 15 bases between them. The germline V gene encodes CDR1 MGHDK and CDR2 SYGVNS. Written as DNA, the CDR3 is TGTGCCAGCCTTCAGTCCCAGAATTACAATGAGCAGTTCTTC. Amino acid sequence: CASLQSQNYNEQFF.

The CDR3 DNA sequence: TGTGCCAGCAGCCTGGACAGGGGGCCTGTACAAAACATTCAGTACTTC. This gives the protein CASSLDRGPVQNIQYF. V and J are TRBV5-8 and TRBJ2-4; the match to TRBD1 covers 11 bases. Trimming at V came to 4 bases and at J to 5 bases, leaving 8 bases not matched to a gene. Germline V gives CDR1 SGHTS, CDR2 YDEGEE. This CDR3 has 16 residues.

The chain employs TRBV9 and TRBJ2-1, with 8 bases that match TRBD2. The trim removed 0 bases at V and 2 bases at J, leaving 4 bases unmatched. Germline loops: CDR1 SGDLS, CDR2 YYNGEE. This CDR3 comprises 16 residues. The CDR3 spells CASSVEGSGAYNEQFF. CDR3 sequence (DNA): TGTGCCAGCAGCGTAGAGGGTAGCGGGGCCTACAATGAGCAGTTCTTC.

This clone has just one count. The chain joins TRBV28 to TRBJ2-3, with TRBD1 matching 7 bases. The V gene end was trimmed by 4 bases and the J gene end by 6 bases; junction bases not matched to a gene: 10. The CDR3 length is 15 residues. Germline lookup yields CDR1 MDHEN and CDR2 SYDVKM. The chain's CDR3 is CASSSGQVGVDTQYF. The CDR3 DNA follows: TGTGCCAGCAGTTCCGGACAGGTGGGGGTGGATACGCAGTATTTT.

In DNA, the CDR3 is TGTGCCTGGAGTGTAGCAGGGGCTAACACTGAAGCTTTCTTT. It specifies CAWSVAGANTEAFF. The chain links TRBV30 to TRBJ1-1; D might be TRBD1 (6 bases). The CDR3 totals 14 residues. V was clipped by 0 bases and J by 2 bases, with 10 bases between them. In germline, CDR1 is GTSNPN, CDR2 SVGIG (reference sequence).

V and J are TRBV5-1 and TRBJ1-4; TRBD1 agrees at 11 bases. The junction had 6 bases not matched to a gene; V was cut back by 3 bases and J by 8 bases. The germline V gene encodes CDR1 SGHRS and CDR2 YFSETQ. The CDR3 runs to 15 residues. CDR3: CASSSGQGAGEKLFF. CDR3 DNA: TGCGCCAGCAGCTCAGGACAGGGGGCAGGCGAAAAACTGTTTTTT.

The genes are TRBV5-6 and TRBJ1-3; 8 bases are a match to TRBD1. This CDR3 has 18 residues. The germline gives CDR1 SGHDT, CDR2 YYEEEE. The junction had 12 bases not matched to a gene; V was cut back by 4 bases and J by 0 bases. CDR3 bases: TGTGCCAGCAGCGGGAGGGGGACAGGATTCAGCTCTGGAAACACCATATATTTT. This encodes CASSGRGTGFSSGNTIYF.

The chain carries TRBV7-2 and TRBJ2-2, with 16 bases matching TRBD2. This CDR3 comprises 19 residues. V was clipped by 6 bases and J by 3 bases; unmatched bases: 10. Germline CDR1 SGHTA, CDR2 FQGNSA. This chain's CDR3 is CASRRGTSGRVSDTGELFF. CDR3 coding DNA: TGTGCCAGCAGGCGAGGGACTAGCGGGAGGGTGTCGGACACCGGGGAGCTGTTTTTT.

The rearrangement joins TRBV7-9 to TRBJ2-2; a possible D gene is TRBD2 (5 bases). This CDR3 is 13 amino acids long. V shed 3 bases and J shed 5 bases, with 7 bases lying between them. Germline V gene sequence: CDR1 SEHNR, CDR2 FQNEAQ (reference sequence). CDR3 residues: CASSFGVTGELFF. The CDR3 DNA sequence: TGTGCCAGCAGCTTCGGGGTGACCGGGGAGCTGTTTTTT.

This rearrangement joins TRBV5-5 to TRBJ1-5; D gene uncertain. Germline V gene lookup returns CDR1 SGHKS and CDR2 YYEKEE (reference sequence). The CDR3 runs to 15 residues. Trimming took 0 bases from V and 3 from J, leaving 10 bases between them. The CDR3 bases are TGTGCCAGCAGCTTGGCCAGTCGTCCCAATCAGCCCCAGCATTTT. Translated: CASSLASRPNQPQHF.

This chain joins TRBV10-3 and TRBJ2-3; the D gene is possibly TRBD1 (6 bases). From germline, CDR1 is ENHRY and CDR2 SYGVKD. This CDR3 is 16 amino acids long. Trimming took 5 bases from V and 0 from J, leaving 15 bases between them. In DNA, the CDR3 is TGTGCCATCAGTCCCCGGACAGAATCTAGCACAGATACGCAGTATTTT. Translated: CAISPRTESSTDTQYF.

This chain joins TRBV7-2 and TRBJ2-2; TRBD1 matches at 7 bases. The CDR3 has 14 residues. Germline CDR1 is SGHTA and CDR2 is FQGNSA. J gave up 7 bases and V 4 bases, and 6 bases lay outside the gene matches. The CDR3 region has the DNA TGTGCCAGCAGCTCAGACAGGGACGGCGGGGAGCTGTTTTTT. Its protein product is CASSSDRDGGELFF.

CDR3 sequence reads: CASSIAGVNNEKLFF. In DNA form, the CDR3 reads TGTGCCAGTAGTATTGCGGGGGTCAATAATGAAAAACTGTTTTTT. This chain links TRBV19 with TRBJ1-4; tentatively, D is TRBD1 (5 bases). With 3 bases removed from V and 4 bases from J, the gap between germline ends came to 12 bases. The germline gives CDR1 LNHDA, CDR2 SQIVND (reference sequence). The CDR3 loop spans 15 amino acids.

This clone was picked up one time. The identical CDR3 is also encoded by other nucleotide sequences in the sample. This chain joins TRBV7-2 and TRBJ2-7; TRBD2 is a possible D gene (6 bases). CDR3 length equals 13 residues. V was cut by 5 bases and J by 4 bases, with 12 bases left in between. CDR1 and CDR2 from the germline V gene are SGHTA and FQGNSA. As DNA, the CDR3 is TGTGCCAGCAGCCTGGACCGGGGGTACGAGCAGTACTTC. It translates to CASSLDRGYEQYF. Based on the CDR3 plus reference TRBV7-2 and TRBJ2-7, the full variable domain is GAGVSQSPSNKVTEKGKDVELRCDPISGHTALYWYRQSLGQGLEFLIYFQGNSAPDKSGLPSDRFSAERTGGSVSTLTIQRTQQEDSAVYLCASSLDRGYEQYFGPGTRLTVT.

This chain uses TRBV19 with TRBJ2-1, with 14 bases aligning to TRBD2. The CDR3 consists of 15 residues. The germline V gene encodes CDR1 LNHDA and CDR2 SQIVND (reference sequence). V dropped 3 bases and J dropped 9; count of bases not matched to a gene: 4. The CDR3 DNA sequence: TGTGCCAGTAGTATCGCGACTAGCGGGGGGGGTGAGCAGTTCTTC. Protein: CASSIATSGGGEQFF.

V is TRBV4-3 and J is TRBJ1-5; TRBD1 might be the D (6 bases). The CDR3 totals 21 residues. The V gene lost 0 bases and the J gene lost 0 bases, with 24 bases spanning the gap. In germline, CDR1 is LGHNA, CDR2 YSLEER. CDR3 DNA sequence: TGCGCCAGCAGCCAAGATTATAGGTCCGGGACACTGGGAAATAGCAATCAGCCCCAGCATTTT. This encodes CASSQDYRSGTLGNSNQPQHF.